This passage covers 26 T cell receptor beta chains from one sample sequenced in a study of T cell responses to AZD1222 COVID-19 vaccine. The method was immunoSEQ multiplex PCR; TCRdb's version includes in-frame clones alone and lacks a portion of them. The repertoire holds just under 150,000 clones, with roughly 86% as singletons. The sequencing used peripheral blood, collected 28 days after the second dose of the MenACWY control vaccine. The receptor source for this set is an adult who received the MenACWY meningococcal vaccine as a control.

This chain joins TRBV5-6 and TRBJ2-3; 11 nucleotides match TRBD2. This CDR3 has 17 amino acids. The germline V gene encodes CDR1 SGHDT and CDR2 YYEEEE. With V trimmed by 1 base and J by 5 bases, 9 bases remained unmatched. The CDR3 region is CASSLRLAGGRGDTQYF. For the CDR3, the DNA is TGTGCCAGCAGCTTGCGGCTAGCGGGAGGTCGGGGAGATACGCAGTATTTT.

This chain connects TRBV6-2 or TRBV6-3 to TRBJ1-5; D may be TRBD1 (5 bases). The ends were cut back, 6 bases at V and 5 bases at J, with 17 bases in the middle. Germline V CDR1 and CDR2: MNHEY, SVGEGT. The CDR3 runs 15 residues. Here the CDR3 reads CASSDGITGDQPQHF. In nucleotides, the CDR3 is TGTGCCAGCAGCGACGGAATTACAGGCGATCAGCCCCAGCATTTT.

The rearrangement links TRBV6-1 to TRBJ1-4; weak D call: TRBD1 (5 bases). The ends were cut back, 5 bases at V and 8 bases at J, with 24 bases in the middle. Per the germline V gene, CDR1 is MNHNS and CDR2 is SASEGT. This CDR3 has 17 amino acids. The CDR3 loop is CASSKGQGRASSEKLFF. The CDR3 coding sequence is TGTGCCAGCAGTAAAGGGCAGGGACGGGCCTCCTCGGAAAAACTGTTTTTT.

The chain joins TRBV10-3 to TRBJ1-2; TRBD1 agrees at 9 bases. CDR3 length equals 16 residues. V lost 0 bases and J lost 4; bases outside the gene matches: 6. CDR1 ENHRY and CDR2 SYGVKD come from the germline V gene. This CDR3 is CAISESRGQGTYGYTF. The DNA of the CDR3 is TGTGCCATCAGTGAGTCTAGAGGACAGGGGACCTATGGCTACACCTTC.

The J gene is TRBJ2-3, the V gene TRBV30; the D gene is possibly TRBD2 (6 bases). The germline V and J ends were trimmed by 4 bases and 2 bases, with 13 bases remaining between them. CDR3 size: 14 residues. The germline V gene has CDR1 GTSNPN and CDR2 SVGIG (reference sequence). CDR3 bases: TGTGCCTGGAACCTAGCGCAGACCACAGATACGCAGTATTTT. Protein: CAWNLAQTTDTQYF.

The rearrangement links TRBV5-1 to TRBJ1-4, with D hard to call. The CDR3 extends over 18 amino acids. The V gene lost 0 bases and the J gene lost 0 bases, with 15 bases spanning the gap. The germline gives CDR1 SGHRS, CDR2 YFSETQ. The CDR3 nucleotides are TGCGCCAGCAGCTTGGGTCCCCGAAGGGTCGCAACTAATGAAAAACTGTTTTTT. Translated, it gives CASSLGPRRVATNEKLFF.

This chain connects TRBV7-2 to TRBJ1-5; 9 bases fit TRBD1. Unmatched junction bases numbered 5, after V lost 4 bases and J lost 1 base. Germline CDR1 SGHTA, CDR2 FQGNSA. The CDR3 is made up of 16 amino acids. The CDR3 DNA sequence: TGTGCCAGCAGCTGGGGGGGACAGGGCAGCAATCAGCCCCAGCATTTT. Translating it yields CASSWGGQGSNQPQHF.

The chain is built from TRBV5-6 and TRBJ1-4, with a weak D call TRBD1 (5 bases). Trimming left V 2 bases short and J 4 bases short, with 9 bases between. The germline V gene encodes CDR1 SGHDT and CDR2 YYEEEE. CDR3 size: 14 residues. The CDR3 coding sequence is TGTGCCAGCAGCTTCTTACAGGTTAATGAAAAACTGTTTTTT. It translates to CASSFLQVNEKLFF. Supplemented by reference TRBV5-6 and TRBJ1-4, the full variable domain reads DAGVTQSPTHLIKTRGQQVTLRCSPKSGHDTVSWYQQALGQGPQFIFQYYEEEERQRGNFPDRFSGHQFPNYSSELNVNALLLGDSALYLCASSFLQVNEKLFFGSGTQLSVL.

The rearrangement links TRBV6-5 to TRBJ1-4; 7 bases match TRBD1. The CDR3 sequence is 14 residues long. Per the germline V gene, CDR1 is MNHEY and CDR2 is SVGAGI. V lost 4 bases, J lost 4 bases, and 3 bases stayed unmatched. CDR3 loop: CASSSGQYNEKLFF. In DNA form, the CDR3 reads TGTGCCAGCAGTTCGGGACAGTATAATGAAAAACTGTTTTTT.

The CDR3 protein is CAWSLQGGPTDTQYF. The CDR3 region has the DNA TGTGCCTGGAGCCTACAGGGGGGCCCCACAGATACGCAGTATTTT. The chain carries TRBV30 and TRBJ2-3, with 8 bases identical to TRBD1. This CDR3 region has 15 residues. Germline lookup yields CDR1 GTSNPN and CDR2 SVGIG (reference sequence). V shed 3 bases and J 2 bases; nucleotides not matched to a gene: 7.

The rearrangement links TRBV4-1 to TRBJ2-5; a weak D match, TRBD1 (5 bases). Germline CDR1 reads MGHRA; CDR2 reads YSYEKL. V was shortened by 3 bases and J by 7 bases, with 15 bases between the two germline ends. The CDR3 contains 14 residues. The DNA of the CDR3 is TGCGCCAGCAGCCAGCCGACAGCAGTTGGGACCCAGTACTTC. Protein sequence: CASSQPTAVGTQYF.

The chain recombines TRBV11-3 with TRBJ2-3, with D maybe TRBD2 (6 bases). This CDR3 is 13 amino acids long. Trimming took off 3 bases at V and 6 bases at J, with 10 bases between the two ends. CDR1 SGHNT and CDR2 YENEEA come from the germline V gene. CDR3 sequence reads: CASSFRSGDTQYF. CDR3 sequence (DNA): TGTGCCAGCAGCTTCCGCAGCGGGGATACGCAGTATTTT.

The chain carries TRBV24-1 and TRBJ2-5; D may be TRBD1 (6 bases). The CDR3 has 11 residues. Germline-derived CDR1 and CDR2 are KGHDR and SFDVKD. V gave up 12 bases and J gave up 4 bases, with 11 bases separating them. The CDR3 region has the DNA TGTGCCGCCGGGACAAGAGAGACCCAGTACTTC. The encoded protein is CAAGTRETQYF.

The V gene is TRBV5-6, the J gene TRBJ1-2; 10 nucleotides match TRBD1. CDR1 SGHDT and CDR2 YYEEEE come from the germline V gene. The junction had 8 bases not matched to a gene; V was cut back by 4 bases and J by 8 bases. This CDR3 is 14 amino acids long. CDR3 sequence reads: CASSHRQGAWGYTF. CDR3 sequence (DNA): TGTGCCAGCAGCCACCGACAGGGGGCTTGGGGCTACACCTTC.

This clone was recorded a few times. V gene TRBV5-1 combines with J gene TRBJ2-5; TRBD2 is a possible D gene (7 bases). Trimming removed 1 base from V and 2 bases from J, with 12 bases in between. The CDR3 consists of 15 residues. Germline-derived CDR1 and CDR2 are SGHRS and YFSETQ. DNA of the CDR3: TGCGCCAGCAGCTTGAGGGGGGGCTGGCAAGAGACCCAGTACTTC. Its protein product is CASSLRGGWQETQYF.

The chain couples TRBV2 to TRBJ1-4; 7 bases match TRBD1. CDR3 length equals 14 residues. The trim removed 5 bases at V and 8 bases at J, leaving 8 bases unmatched. Germline V gives CDR1 SNHLY, CDR2 FYNNEI. The CDR3 region has the DNA TGTGCCAGCAGTCGACAGGGCCGAGGGGAAAAACTGTTTTTT. As protein: CASSRQGRGEKLFF. Drawing the rest from reference TRBV2 and TRBJ1-4, the complete variable domain is EPEVTQTPSHQVTQMGQEVILRCVPISNHLYFYWYRQILGQKVEFLVSFYNNEISEKSEIFDDQFSVERPDGSNFTLKIRSTKLEDSAMYFCASSRQGRGEKLFFGSGTQLSVL.

This clone was counted a few times. This specimen includes other DNA sequences encoding the same CDR3. The rearrangement uses TRBV7-2 and TRBJ1-3, with 11 bases lining up with TRBD1. The CDR3 is 15 amino acids. The germline gives CDR1 SGHTA, CDR2 FQGNSA. V was clipped by 5 bases and J by 4 bases; unmatched bases: 4. CDR3 loop: CASSRDRGYGNTIYF. The CDR3, as DNA: TGTGCCAGCAGCAGGGACAGGGGGTACGGAAACACCATATATTTT.

The rearrangement uses TRBV3-1 (or the pseudogene TRBV3-2) and TRBJ1-1; tentatively, D is TRBD1 (6 bases). Deletions cut 3 bases from V and 5 bases from J, with 16 bases between. Looked up from germline, CDR1 is LGHDT and CDR2 is YNNKEL (reference sequence). The CDR3 length is 15 residues. The CDR3 protein is CASSQAGVRGTEAFF. CDR3 DNA sequence: TGTGCCAGCAGCCAGGCAGGGGTCCGAGGGACTGAAGCTTTCTTT.

This chain joins TRBV6-5 and TRBJ1-2, with D possibly TRBD1 on 5 matching bases. There are 14 residues in the CDR3. Between the trimmed V and J ends, which lost 6 bases and 0 bases, there was a span of 11 bases. Germline V CDR1 and CDR2: MNHEY, SVGAGI. The CDR3 region is CASSSGGTNYGYTF. The CDR3 nucleotides read TGTGCCAGCAGCTCTGGGGGAACTAACTATGGCTACACCTTC.

The rearrangement joins TRBV6-5 to TRBJ1-1; D not resolved. This CDR3 has 14 residues. Germline-derived CDR1 and CDR2 are MNHEY and SVGAGI. V lost 10 bases to trimming and J lost 0 bases, with 15 bases between them. The chain's CDR3 is CATSREGLNTEAFF. The CDR3 region has the DNA TGTGCCACCTCTCGGGAAGGGTTGAACACTGAAGCTTTCTTT.

The chain couples TRBV27 to TRBJ2-1, with D maybe TRBD1 (5 bases). CDR3 length: 13 amino acids. Trimming took 5 bases from V and 7 from J, leaving 12 bases between them. The germline V gene encodes CDR1 MNHEY and CDR2 SMNVEV (reference sequence). The CDR3 loop is CASSRSRANEQFF. In nucleotides, the CDR3 is TGTGCCAGCAGTCGAAGCAGGGCAAATGAGCAGTTCTTC.

The genes are TRBV28 and TRBJ2-3; 10 bases agree with TRBD2. Trimming cost V 2 bases and J 11 bases; bases outside gene matches: 16. Germline loops: CDR1 MDHEN, CDR2 SYDVKM. CDR3 length equals 17 residues. CDR3 region: CASSLTSGKGLGMGQYF. The CDR3 coding sequence is TGTGCCAGCAGTTTAACTAGCGGGAAAGGCTTGGGGATGGGGCAGTATTTT.

A remark on this clone: Different DNA sequences within this sample yield the same CDR3. The gene calls are TRBV18 and TRBJ1-5; D uncertain. The V and J ends lost 3 bases and 0 bases respectively, with 3 bases between them. Germline-derived CDR1 and CDR2 are KGHSH and LQKENI. The length of the CDR3 is 13 residues. CDR3 in DNA: TGTGCCAGCTCACCGGATAGCAATCAGCCCCAGCATTTT. As protein: CASSPDSNQPQHF.

The rearrangement joins TRBV6-6 to TRBJ2-3; 10 bases line up with TRBD2. V shed 3 bases, J shed 0 bases, and the junction held 3 bases outside the gene matches. The CDR3 extends over 16 amino acids. Germline CDR1 and CDR2: MNHNY and SVGAGI (reference sequence). The CDR3 bases are TGTGCCAGCAGTTATCTAGCGGGGGTTAGCACAGATACGCAGTATTTT. Its protein is CASSYLAGVSTDTQYF.

The J gene is TRBJ2-7, the V gene TRBV11-3, with D possibly TRBD2 on 5 matching bases. The CDR3 spans 15 residues. Germline CDR1 SGHNT, CDR2 YENEEA. Trimming removed 5 bases at V and 0 bases at J, with 14 bases between. The CDR3 protein is CASSLHSGDSYEQYF. CDR3 in DNA: TGTGCCAGCAGCCTCCATTCCGGGGACTCCTACGAGCAGTACTTC.

The rearrangement joins TRBV6-6 to TRBJ1-5; D remains ambiguous. Germline lookup yields CDR1 MNHNY and CDR2 SVGAGI (reference sequence). V lost 2 bases and J lost 3, with 5 bases in between. The CDR3 extends over 13 amino acids. CDR3 DNA: TGTGCCAGCAGTTACCTAGACAATCAGCCCCAGCATTTT. It encodes CASSYLDNQPQHF.